The 24 T cell receptor beta chains below were found in one sample sequenced in a study of shared clonotypes between healthy human individuals. TCRdb keeps only in-frame clones here, not all; method: immunoSEQ multiplex PCR. The sample lists about 2.4 million clones, over 85% occurring once. The specimen was naive CD4+ T cells from PBMCs. Subset meaning: CD45RA+ positively selected. These TCRs come from a man aged 18 to 29 in good health. Some clones in this sample may be carry-over from other donors' samples.

This clone was detected once. The chain links TRBV4-2 to TRBJ2-7; 13 bases are shared with TRBD2. This CDR3 has 16 amino acids. The V gene's germline CDR1 is LGHNA and CDR2 YNFKEQ. J gave up 3 bases and V 3 bases, and 5 bases lay outside the gene matches. DNA of the CDR3: TGTGCCAGCAGCCAGTCCTGGACTAGCGGGAGCTACGAGCAGTACTTC. Amino acid sequence: CASSQSWTSGSYEQYF.

The V and J genes are TRBV2 and TRBJ2-3; either TRBD1 or TRBD2 may supply D (5 bases each). V lost 5 bases, J lost 5 bases, and 11 bases lay in between. This CDR3 contains 13 residues. CDR1 and CDR2 (germline): SNHLY, FYNNEI. The CDR3 here is CASSLRGEDTQYF. CDR3 DNA: TGTGCCAGCAGTCTCAGAGGGGAAGATACGCAGTATTTT.

As for this clone: This same CDR3 is encoded by further DNA sequences in the sample. The rearrangement joins TRBV2 to TRBJ2-5, with D possibly matching TRBD1 (5 bases). V lost 3 bases and J lost 3, with 8 bases in between. The germline V gene encodes CDR1 SNHLY and CDR2 FYNNEI. The length of the CDR3 is 13 residues. The chain's CDR3 is CASSEETEETQYF. The CDR3 DNA reads TGTGCCAGCAGTGAGGAGACAGAAGAGACCCAGTACTTC. The entire variable domain, with the rest obtained from reference TRBV2 and TRBJ2-5, is as follows: EPEVTQTPSHQVTQMGQEVILRCVPISNHLYFYWYRQILGQKVEFLVSFYNNEISEKSEIFDDQFSVERPDGSNFTLKIRSTKLEDSAMYFCASSEETEETQYFGPGTRLLVL.

The rearrangement links TRBV5-4 to TRBJ2-2; 11 positions agree with TRBD2. Germline-derived CDR1 and CDR2 are SGHNT and YYREEE (reference sequence). Germline trimming cut 4 bases from V and 9 bases from J; bases unmatched to any gene: 8. The CDR3 is 15 residues long. The CDR3 nucleotides read TGTGCCAGCAGCGCCCCCGGGACTAGCGGACGGGAGCTGTTTTTT. Translated, it gives CASSAPGTSGRELFF.

This clone appeared once. This chain joins TRBV5-1 and TRBJ1-4; D remains ambiguous. V lost 5 bases, J lost 8 bases, and 16 bases lay in between. This CDR3 contains 14 residues. CDR1 and CDR2 from the germline V gene are SGHRS and YFSETQ. The CDR3 is CASRARPQGEKLFF. The CDR3 DNA reads TGCGCCAGCAGGGCGCGGCCCCAAGGGGAAAAACTGTTTTTT.

The V gene is TRBV6-5, the J gene TRBJ1-5; D gene ambiguous. Trimming cost V 3 bases and J 5 bases, with 14 bases left between them. The CDR3 has 15 amino acids. The germline V gene encodes CDR1 MNHEY and CDR2 SVGAGI. The CDR3 DNA is TGTGCCAGCAGTTATAGTAGGTTCGGCGATCAGCCCCAGCATTTT. It encodes CASSYSRFGDQPQHF.

The CDR3 DNA follows: TGCAGTGCTCTAAATTGGGGTGGCTACACCTTC. Encoded protein: CSALNWGGYTF. This chain uses TRBV20-1 with TRBJ1-2; D gene uncertain. The CDR3 spans 11 residues. Trimming stripped 5 bases from V and 7 bases from J, with 11 bases between. Germline V gene lookup returns CDR1 DFQATT and CDR2 SNEGSKA (reference sequence).

The chain is built from TRBV5-6 and TRBJ2-1, with 9 bases that match TRBD2. V was clipped by 4 bases and J by 3 bases; unmatched bases: 8. CDR1 is SGHDT and CDR2 is YYEEEE in the germline V gene. The CDR3 has 16 amino acids. The CDR3 region has the DNA TGTGCCAGCAGCCGAGGTCTAGCGGGGAACTACAATGAGCAGTTCTTC. Protein sequence: CASSRGLAGNYNEQFF.

This chain joins TRBV13 and TRBJ1-2; tentative D call: TRBD1 (5 bases). The germline V gene has CDR1 PRHDT and CDR2 FYEKMQ (reference sequence). V lost 4 bases to trimming and J lost 5 bases, with 11 bases between them. The CDR3 spans 13 residues. This chain's CDR3 is CASSWDGAYGYTF. CDR3 coding DNA: TGTGCCAGCAGCTGGGACGGGGCTTATGGCTACACCTTC.

The chain has TRBV5-1 and TRBJ1-2; 7 positions agree with TRBD1. This CDR3 spans 14 amino acids. Losses at the gene ends were 3 bases for V and 4 bases for J; bases not matched to a gene: 6. Germline V CDR1 and CDR2: SGHRS, YFSETQ. CDR3 sequence (DNA): TGCGCCAGCAGCTCCACGGCAGGGGGCTATGGCTACACCTTC. Residues: CASSSTAGGYGYTF.

The chain employs TRBV12-5 and TRBJ1-1; weak D call: TRBD1 (6 bases). Trimming removed 4 bases from V and 7 bases from J, with 13 bases in between. CDR1 is LGHNT and CDR2 is FRNRAP in the germline V gene. The length of the CDR3 is 13 residues. The CDR3 bases are TGTGCTAGTGGTTCTTCGGGGACATTTGAAGCTTTCTTT. It translates to CASGSSGTFEAFF.

This chain connects TRBV9 to TRBJ2-2; TRBD1 agrees at 9 bases. V gave up 3 bases and J gave up 7 bases; unmatched junction bases: 4. In germline, CDR1 is SGDLS, CDR2 YYNGEE. The CDR3 length is 14 residues. CDR3: CASSAATGGGELFF. Written as DNA, the CDR3 is TGTGCCAGCAGCGCAGCGACAGGGGGCGGGGAGCTGTTTTTT.

This CDR3 reads CAISEEGQPYNEQFF. CDR3 coding DNA: TGTGCCATCAGTGAGGAGGGACAGCCTTACAATGAGCAGTTCTTC. This chain uses TRBV10-3 with TRBJ2-1; the match to TRBD1 covers 7 bases. Looked up from germline, CDR1 is ENHRY and CDR2 is SYGVKD. V shed 2 bases and J 4 bases; nucleotides not matched to a gene: 5. The CDR3 runs 15 residues.

This clone was seen only a few times. The chain employs TRBV5-1 and TRBJ2-7, with 13 bases matching TRBD2. There are 16 residues in the CDR3. Germline lookup yields CDR1 SGHRS and CDR2 YFSETQ. With V trimmed by 0 bases and J by 3 bases, 3 bases remained unmatched. CDR3 in amino acids: CASSLGTSGSIYEQYF. The CDR3 region has the DNA TGCGCCAGCAGCTTGGGGACTAGCGGGAGTATCTACGAGCAGTACTTC.

This clone was seen a single time. The V call is TRBV5-5, the J call TRBJ1-2; the D gene is possibly TRBD1 (6 bases). This CDR3 is 15 amino acids long. CDR1 is SGHKS and CDR2 is YYEKEE in the germline V gene (reference sequence). Trimming removed 0 bases from V and 6 bases from J, with 15 bases in between. In nucleotides, the CDR3 is TGTGCCAGCAGCTTGGGTCAGGGGCGGGAAGATGGCTACACCTTC. Amino acid sequence: CASSLGQGREDGYTF.

This sequence joins TRBV5-1 and TRBJ2-7; the match to TRBD2 covers 7 bases. The V segment lost 5 bases and the J segment 3 bases; nucleotides outside the gene matches: 2. Germline-derived CDR1 and CDR2 are SGHRS and YFSETQ. This CDR3 spans 12 amino acids. CDR3 residues: CASRRENYEQYF. The DNA for the CDR3 is TGCGCCAGCAGGCGGGAGAACTACGAGCAGTACTTC.

The rearrangement uses TRBV7-8 and TRBJ1-1; unclear D gene. The V end lost 1 base, the J end lost 1 base, and 7 bases lay between the germline ends. The germline V gene has CDR1 SGHVS and CDR2 FQNEAQ. The CDR3 totals 14 residues. CDR3 nucleotide sequence: TGTGCCAGCAGCTTAGTCGGGGAGAACACTGAAGCTTTCTTT. Translation gives CASSLVGENTEAFF.

V usage is TRBV5-6 and J usage is TRBJ1-2; D perhaps matches TRBD1 (6 bases). The CDR3 runs to 14 residues. CDR1 and CDR2 (germline): SGHDT, YYEEEE. Trimming removed 1 base at V and 4 bases at J, with 11 bases between. The CDR3 region has the DNA TGTGCCAGCAGCTTGTTCACAGGGTTCTATGGCTACACCTTC. Translated: CASSLFTGFYGYTF.

The chain joins TRBV6-6 to TRBJ2-5; D tentatively fits TRBD1 or TRBD2 (6 bases each). The DNA matches TRBJ2-7 better at its end, which makes the J call doubtful. The CDR3 spans 15 residues. Germline CDR1 reads MNHNY; CDR2 reads SVGAGI (reference sequence). This CDR3 reads CASSHAGHDSYEQYF. CDR3 coding DNA: TGTGCCAGCAGCCACGCGGGACATGACTCCTACGAGCAGTACTTC.

The CDR3 region is CASDKAGGIGNEQFF. The CDR3 bases are TGTGCCAGCGATAAAGCGGGAGGCATTGGTAATGAGCAGTTCTTC. The V and J genes are TRBV2 and TRBJ2-1; 9 nucleotides agree with TRBD2. After removal of 8 bases from V and 7 bases from J, the junction contained 12 bases not matched to a gene. Germline V gives CDR1 SNHLY, CDR2 FYNNEI. This CDR3 comprises 15 residues.

The rearrangement uses TRBV11-1 and TRBJ2-2; maybe TRBD1 (6 bases). Per the germline V gene, CDR1 is SGHAT and CDR2 is FQDESV (reference sequence). V was cut by 7 bases and J by 9 bases, with 9 bases left in between. The CDR3 consists of 11 residues. CDR3 sequence: CASKGVRELFF. The DNA for the CDR3 is TGTGCCAGCAAGGGGGTACGGGAGCTGTTTTTT.

CDR3 sequence: CAWSNTRSSVGGGQADTQYF. CDR3 coding DNA: TGTGCCTGGAGTAACACTAGGAGTTCGGTCGGCGGAGGGCAGGCAGATACGCAGTATTTT. This chain links TRBV30 with TRBJ2-3, with D possibly matching TRBD2 (6 bases). The CDR3 totals 20 residues. V lost 2 bases and J 4 bases, leaving 31 bases between the germline ends. The germline V gene has CDR1 GTSNPN and CDR2 SVGIG (reference sequence).

This chain joins TRBV6-1 and TRBJ1-5; unclear D gene. Looked up from germline, CDR1 is MNHNS and CDR2 is SASEGT. Trimming pared 4 bases from V and 0 bases from J, leaving 10 bases between. The CDR3 consists of 15 residues. The CDR3 spells CASSADWASNQPQHF. CDR3 nucleotide sequence: TGTGCCAGCAGTGCCGACTGGGCTAGCAATCAGCCCCAGCATTTT.

Comment on this clone: Other DNA sequences from this sample encode an identical CDR3 as well. The V and J genes are TRBV7-7 and TRBJ2-3; no clear D gene. The V gene lost 1 base and the J gene lost 3 bases, with 8 bases spanning the gap. This CDR3 contains 14 residues. Germline values: CDR1 SSHAT, CDR2 FNYEAQ (reference sequence). CDR3 sequence: CASSLGAGTDTQYF. The CDR3 DNA follows: TGTGCCAGCAGCTTAGGGGCAGGAACAGATACGCAGTATTTT. Full variable domain (missing parts from reference TRBV7-7 and TRBJ2-3): GAGVSQSPRYKVTKRGQDVTLRCDPISSHATLYWYQQALGQGPEFLTYFNYEAQPDKSGLPSDRFSAERPEGSISTLTIQRTEQRDSAMYRCASSLGAGTDTQYFGPGTRLTVL.